The 18 T cell receptor beta chains presented below share a single source sample, sequenced in a study of cytomegalovirus exposure and HLA in healthy donors. The PCR was carried out with 60 Vbeta primers and 13 Jbeta primers. Generated by immunoSEQ multiplex PCR, the TCRdb table keeps only in-frame clones and is missing some. Listed are about 140,000 clones; around 2.2% falls within the top ten. Sequences were obtained from PBMCs. The receptors were sampled from a woman aged 18-30 years in good health and CMV-seronegative.

As to this clone: This specimen includes other DNA sequences encoding the same CDR3. V usage is TRBV11-3 and J usage is TRBJ1-4; no reliable D call. The germline V gene has CDR1 SGHNT and CDR2 YENEEA. Trimming stripped 5 bases from V and 8 bases from J, with 18 bases between. This CDR3 is built from 15 residues. CDR3 loop: CASSPSLPSREKLFF. In DNA, the CDR3 is TGTGCCAGCAGCCCTTCGCTCCCTAGTAGAGAAAAACTGTTTTTT.

The genes are TRBV29-1 and TRBJ1-2; D remains unclear. There are 13 residues in the CDR3. The germline gives CDR1 SQVTM, CDR2 ANQGSEA. Trimming left V 7 bases short and J 5 bases short, with 17 bases between. The CDR3 DNA sequence: TGCAGCGCCCGTCAAAGATCTGAGTATGGCTACACCTTC. Its protein product is CSARQRSEYGYTF.

The gene calls are TRBV28 and TRBJ1-2; 8 bases line up with TRBD1. V dropped 6 bases and J dropped 5; count of bases not matched to a gene: 8. The CDR3 is made up of 14 amino acids. From germline, CDR1 is MDHEN and CDR2 SYDVKM. CDR3 residues: CASSAGQGRYGYTF. CDR3 sequence (DNA): TGTGCCAGCAGCGCTGGACAGGGACGGTATGGCTACACCTTC.

The rearrangement uses TRBV5-1 and TRBJ2-1; 12 positions match TRBD2. The V segment lost 5 bases and the J segment 0 bases; nucleotides outside the gene matches: 3. The CDR3 contains 16 residues. Germline CDR1 SGHRS, CDR2 YFSETQ. This CDR3 is CASSRTSGNSYNEQFF. CDR3 in DNA: TGCGCCAGCAGTCGGACTAGCGGGAACTCCTACAATGAGCAGTTCTTC.

CDR3 residues: CASSSWASNEKLFF. The CDR3 region has the DNA TGTGCCAGCAGTTCGTGGGCTTCAAATGAAAAACTGTTTTTT. The rearrangement joins TRBV27 to TRBJ1-4; no firm D call. CDR3 length: 14 residues. The germline gives CDR1 MNHEY, CDR2 SMNVEV (reference sequence). Trimming left V 4 bases short and J 5 bases short, with 11 bases between.

Here the CDR3 reads CASSQDPADTQYF. In nucleotides, the CDR3 is TGCGCCAGCAGCCAAGACCCCGCGGATACGCAGTATTTT. J is TRBJ2-3 and V is TRBV4-3; D uncertain. Germline V gene sequence: CDR1 LGHNA, CDR2 YSLEER. V gave up 0 bases and J gave up 6 bases, with 7 bases separating them. The CDR3 is 13 amino acids.

V gene TRBV11-2 combines with J gene TRBJ1-5, with TRBD1 identical over 9 bases. Trimming at V came to 3 bases and at J to 4 bases, leaving 4 bases not matched to a gene. CDR1 is SGHAT, CDR2 FQNNGV, per germline. This CDR3 spans 15 amino acids. The CDR3 loop is CASSFMGTGNQPQHF. The DNA of the CDR3 is TGTGCCAGCAGCTTCATGGGGACAGGGAATCAGCCCCAGCATTTT.

The rearrangement joins TRBV5-1 to TRBJ2-5, with D tentatively TRBD1 (5 bases). The V gene lost 0 bases and the J gene lost 11 bases, with 8 bases spanning the gap. CDR3 length: 11 amino acids. Germline V gene lookup returns CDR1 SGHRS and CDR2 YFSETQ. In DNA, the CDR3 is TGCGCCAGCAGCTTGGGGACAAGACAGTACTTC. Translation gives CASSLGTRQYF.

The gene calls are TRBV6-5 and TRBJ2-3; 10 bases agree with TRBD1. The V gene end was trimmed by 2 bases and the J gene end by 3 bases; junction bases not matched to a gene: 2. The CDR3 totals 15 residues. CDR1 and CDR2 from the germline V gene are MNHEY and SVGAGI. The CDR3 reads CASSYRDRGTDTQYF. The CDR3 bases are TGTGCCAGCAGTTACAGGGACAGGGGAACAGATACGCAGTATTTT.

J is TRBJ2-1 and V is TRBV5-4, with 7 nucleotides matching TRBD1. Germline V CDR1 and CDR2: SGHNT, YYREEE (reference sequence). The junction had 3 bases not matched to a gene; V was cut back by 2 bases and J by 1 base. This CDR3 has 15 amino acids. The CDR3, as DNA: TGTGCCAGCAGCTTACTACAGGGGTCCTACAATGAGCAGTTCTTC. Translating gives CASSLLQGSYNEQFF.

This chain connects TRBV6-1 to TRBJ2-5, with TRBD1 identical over 11 bases. V lost 6 bases and J lost 9; bases outside the gene matches: 9. The CDR3 is 14 amino acids. The germline V gene encodes CDR1 MNHNS and CDR2 SASEGT. The CDR3 bases are TGTGCCAGCAGGTGGGACAGGGGGTTATTGTCCCAGTACTTC. Amino acids: CASRWDRGLLSQYF.

The gene calls are TRBV5-1 and TRBJ2-1; 13 nucleotides agree with TRBD2. In germline, CDR1 is SGHRS, CDR2 YFSETQ. The V segment lost 4 bases and the J segment 8 bases; nucleotides outside the gene matches: 9. CDR3 length equals 16 residues. CDR3 protein: CASSERTSGGIDEQFF. The CDR3 region has the DNA TGCGCCAGCAGCGAACGGACTAGCGGGGGCATCGATGAGCAGTTCTTC. Full variable domain (outside the CDR3, taken from reference TRBV5-1 and TRBJ2-1): KAGVTQTPRYLIKTRGQQVTLSCSPISGHRSVSWYQQTPGQGLQFLFEYFSETQRNKGNFPGRFSGRQFSNSRSEMNVSTLELGDSALYLCASSERTSGGIDEQFFGPGTRLTVL.

The V and J genes are TRBV9 and TRBJ2-1; D call uncertain. This CDR3 is built from 15 residues. The V end lost 2 bases, the J end lost 0 bases, and 9 bases lay between the germline ends. Germline V gene data show CDR1 as SGDLS and CDR2 as YYNGEE. DNA of the CDR3: TGTGCCAGCAGCGTTGCGAGTAGCTCCTACAATGAGCAGTTCTTC. Its protein is CASSVASSSYNEQFF.

The rearrangement links TRBV9 to TRBJ1-1; D is undetermined. The CDR3 loop spans 14 amino acids. Germline CDR1 reads SGDLS; CDR2 reads YYNGEE. Trimming took off 0 bases at V and 1 base at J, with 7 bases between the two ends. The CDR3 loop reads CASSVDSRNTEAFF. The CDR3 DNA sequence: TGTGCCAGCAGCGTAGACAGTAGGAACACTGAAGCTTTCTTT.

The rearrangement joins TRBV6-1 to TRBJ2-7, with D perhaps TRBD1 (6 bases). Trimming took off 6 bases at V and 3 bases at J, with 15 bases between the two ends. Per germline, CDR1 MNHNS and CDR2 SASEGT. The CDR3 has 14 residues. CDR3 amino acids: CASSQGSQNYEQYF. CDR3 nucleotides: TGTGCCAGCAGCCAGGGGTCCCAAAACTACGAGCAGTACTTC.

This chain uses TRBV7-3 with TRBJ2-3; TRBD2 matches 7 bases. J gave up 0 bases and V 6 bases, and 3 bases lay outside the gene matches. The CDR3 has 14 amino acids. The V gene's germline CDR1 is SGHTA and CDR2 FQGTGA. The CDR3 DNA is TGTGCCAGCAGTTTAGCGGGCAGCACAGATACGCAGTATTTT. This codes for CASSLAGSTDTQYF.

V and J are TRBV27 and TRBJ2-2; 7 nucleotides agree with TRBD2. CDR3 size: 15 residues. CDR1 is MNHEY, CDR2 SMNVEV, per germline (reference sequence). V lost 8 bases, J lost 1 base, and 7 bases stayed unmatched. This chain's CDR3 is CASAKGLLNTGELFF. The CDR3 DNA is TGTGCCAGCGCGAAGGGACTACTGAACACCGGGGAGCTGTTTTTT.

Concerning this clone: The junction does not match germline at one end; this may be a read error. The chain has TRBV7-7 and TRBJ2-3; 7 nucleotides match TRBD2. From germline, CDR1 is SSHAT and CDR2 FNYEAQ (reference sequence). The CDR3 has 15 amino acids. CDR3: CASSQGLSGTDTQYF. CDR3 coding DNA: TGTGCTAGCAGCCAGGGACTATCGGGGACAGATACGCAGTATTTT.